Each of the 13 T cell receptor beta chains below was sequenced from the same sample in a study of T-cell reconstitution after alpha-beta-depleted transplantation in children. The TCRbeta library incorporated unique molecular identifiers. A single record per CDR3 protein comes from TCRdb applying MiXCR to the PCR reads. The sample includes 200,000 to 250,000 distinct CDR3 sequences, under 8.5% of them seen just once. The sequenced sample was PBMCs, mostly from graft donor cells, obtained 360 days after TCRalphabeta/CD19-depleted stem cell transplant. The receptors derive from a male patient aged 2 to 9 who had a stem cell transplant for acute myeloid leukemia, so the T cells may come from the graft donor.

The table lists this clonotype with many counts. The chain employs TRBV20-1 and TRBJ2-7; 16 nucleotides line up with TRBD2. Germline V CDR1 and CDR2: DFQATT, SNEGSKA (reference sequence). With 3 bases clipped from V and 4 bases from J, the junction kept 3 bases outside the gene matches. The CDR3 length is 15 residues. CDR3 protein: CSARGTSGREYEQYF. In DNA, the CDR3 is TGCAGTGCTAGGGGGACTAGCGGGAGGGAATACGAGCAGTACTTC.

This chain joins TRBV29-1 and TRBJ1-2, with 10 bases identical to TRBD1. This CDR3 has 14 amino acids. V was clipped by 6 bases and J by 8 bases; unmatched bases: 12. The germline CDR1 and CDR2 sequences are SQVTM and ANQGSEA. The CDR3 DNA reads as TGCAGCGTCGTCCGGGACAGGGGACGTGGCGGCTACACCTTC. Translating it yields CSVVRDRGRGGYTF.

In this sample, this clonotype turned up a few times. This chain connects TRBV5-5 to TRBJ1-4; the D gene is possibly TRBD1 (5 bases). V lost 3 bases and J lost 7, with 16 bases in between. Germline-derived CDR1 and CDR2 are SGHKS and YYEKEE (reference sequence). The CDR3 runs to 15 residues. The CDR3 DNA follows: TGTGCCAGCAGCTCTTGGGACGGCTTTGTTGAAAAACTGTTTTTT. Its protein product is CASSSWDGFVEKLFF. The full variable domain, in which reference TRBV5-5 and TRBJ1-4 provide the parts outside the CDR3, is DAGVTQSPTHLIKTRGQQVTLRCSPISGHKSVSWYQQVLGQGPQFIFQYYEKEERGRGNFPDRFSARQFPNYSSELNVNALLLGDSALYLCASSSWDGFVEKLFFGSGTQLSVL.

This clonotype has at least ten counts. The chain has TRBV4-2 and TRBJ2-2; TRBD2 matches at 7 bases. CDR1 is LGHNA and CDR2 is YNFKEQ in the germline V gene. There are 15 residues in the CDR3. V shed 4 bases, J shed 0 bases, and the junction held 2 bases outside the gene matches. Here the CDR3 DNA reads TGTGCCAGCAGCCGCGGGAGAGCGAACACCGGGGAGCTGTTTTTT. This translates into CASSRGRANTGELFF.

This chain joins TRBV7-8 and TRBJ2-7, with D hard to call. CDR3 length: 14 amino acids. Germline-derived CDR1 and CDR2 are SGHVS and FQNEAQ. With 2 bases removed from V and 0 bases from J, the gap between germline ends came to 8 bases. The CDR3 DNA follows: TGTGCCAGCAGCTTAATGCCATCCTCCTACGAGCAGTACTTC. Its protein is CASSLMPSSYEQYF.

There are many counts of this clonotype. The chain is built from TRBV4-3 and TRBJ2-3; D is unresolved. V lost 0 bases and J lost 4, with 14 bases in between. Per germline, CDR1 LGHNA and CDR2 YSLEER. This CDR3 has 16 residues. The CDR3 coding sequence is TGCGCCAGCAGCCAAGAAGTCGCAATCGTCCCAGATACGCAGTATTTT. Its protein product is CASSQEVAIVPDTQYF.

This clonotype was picked up many times. The chain is built from TRBV29-1 and TRBJ1-1, with D possibly matching TRBD1 (6 bases). In germline, CDR1 is SQVTM, CDR2 ANQGSEA. The CDR3 has 14 residues. V was cut by 6 bases and J by 6 bases, with 20 bases left in between. The chain's CDR3 is CSVSVRSGVAEAFF. The CDR3 region has the DNA TGCAGCGTCAGCGTGAGATCAGGGGTGGCTGAAGCTTTCTTT.

This clonotype has just a few counts. This sequence joins TRBV5-1 and TRBJ2-2; TRBD1 aligns across 9 bases. J was trimmed by 6 bases and V by 5 bases; bases with no gene match: 8. Germline lookup yields CDR1 SGHRS and CDR2 YFSETQ. This CDR3 is built from 15 residues. In DNA, the CDR3 is TGCGCCAGCAGTTATGGACAGGGGAAGCCCGGGGAGCTGTTTTTT. This encodes CASSYGQGKPGELFF.

In its sample, this clonotype was seen many times. The chain carries TRBV20-1 and TRBJ2-7, with 7 bases identical to TRBD2. Losses at the gene ends were 4 bases for V and 0 bases for J; bases not matched to a gene: 15. This CDR3 region has 17 residues. Per germline, CDR1 DFQATT and CDR2 SNEGSKA (reference sequence). The CDR3 here is CSAIFKVTSRISYEQYF. The CDR3 bases are TGCAGTGCTATTTTTAAGGTGACTAGCCGAATCTCCTACGAGCAGTACTTC.

The chain combines TRBV7-6 with TRBJ2-7; a weak D match, TRBD1 (6 bases). The CDR3 totals 16 residues. V was trimmed by 2 bases and J by 0 bases, leaving 14 bases between them. CDR1 is SGHVS and CDR2 is FNYEAQ in the germline V gene. CDR3 in DNA: TGTGCCAGCAGCTTACTTGGGGACAAAACCTCCTACGAGCAGTACTTC. This sequence encodes CASSLLGDKTSYEQYF.

This clonotype was detected many times. The chain couples TRBV7-3 to TRBJ2-3; 11 bases agree with TRBD2. The trim removed 2 bases at V and 0 bases at J, leaving 13 bases unmatched. Germline CDR1 reads SGHTA; CDR2 reads FQGTGA. The CDR3 contains 20 residues. As DNA, the CDR3 is TGTGCCAGCAGCTTAGCCGGACTAGCGGGTTACAGGGGTAGCACAGATACGCAGTATTTT. The encoded protein is CASSLAGLAGYRGSTDTQYF.

This clonotype has more than one count but fewer than ten. The chain's CDR3 is CASSPWGLSGGYTIDTEAFF. DNA for the CDR3: TGTGCCAGCAGTCCGTGGGGACTAAGCGGTGGGTACACTATTGACACTGAAGCTTTCTTT. The chain combines TRBV27 with TRBJ1-1; tentatively, D is TRBD1 (5 bases). The ends were cut back, 5 bases at V and 3 bases at J, with 31 bases in the middle. This CDR3 is 20 amino acids long. The germline V gene has CDR1 MNHEY and CDR2 SMNVEV (reference sequence).

This clonotype was detected many times. The chain couples TRBV7-3 to TRBJ2-7, with D possibly TRBD2 on 5 matching bases. The CDR3 totals 13 residues. The ends were cut back, 1 base at V and 6 bases at J, with 10 bases in the middle. Germline CDR1 SGHTA, CDR2 FQGTGA. The CDR3 coding sequence is TGTGCCAGCAGCTTAAGCAGCGGAGGCGAGCAGTACTTC. Protein sequence: CASSLSSGGEQYF.